What follows are 2 T cell receptor beta chains derived from one specimen sequenced in a study of OX40 agonist ivuxolimab in advanced cancers. Produced via immunoSEQ multiplex PCR; TCRdb's table is partial and in-frame only. Among approximately 58,000 clones, about 85% were seen once, and the ten largest hold over 1%. The material sequenced was CD4+ or CD8+ T cells sorted from blood, taken in a trial of the OX40 agonist ivuxolimab. Receptors were obtained from an adult with an advanced solid tumor such as melanoma, head and neck, liver or kidney cancer.

This clone occurred once. The V call is TRBV15, the J call TRBJ2-5; a possible D gene is TRBD1 (6 bases). Germline V gene lookup returns CDR1 LNHNV and CDR2 YYDKDF (reference sequence). V was shortened by 7 bases and J by 4 bases, with 16 bases between the two germline ends. There are 14 residues in the CDR3. This CDR3 reads CATNPGQPSETQYF. In nucleotides, the CDR3 is TGTGCCACCAATCCTGGACAGCCATCAGAGACCCAGTACTTC. The variable domain in full, completed from reference TRBV15 and TRBJ2-5, reads DAMVIQNPRYQVTQFGKPVTLSCSQTLNHNVMYWYQQKSSQAPKLLFHYYDKDFNNEADTPDNFQSRRPNTSFCFLDIRSPGLGDTAMYLCATNPGQPSETQYFGPGTRLLVL.

This clone appeared once. This chain connects TRBV18 to TRBJ2-2; TRBD1 is a possible D gene (6 bases). This CDR3 has 14 amino acids. Trimming stripped 3 bases from V and 4 bases from J, with 9 bases between. Germline V gene sequence: CDR1 KGHSH, CDR2 LQKENI. CDR3 loop: CASSPVGATGELFF. The CDR3 DNA follows: TGTGCCAGCTCACCGGTGGGGGCCACCGGGGAGCTGTTTTTT.